This T cell receptor beta chain is from a study of tumor-infiltrating lymphocytes in primary liver carcinoma. Background on the study: Tumors were staged T1-T3 N0M0 and measured about 4 to 11 cm across.

Between about 19 and 34 mg of unsorted bulk tissue served as the source from which RNA and DNA were co-extracted. Uniformly, tumor samples exhibited a viable tumor cell fraction exceeding 80%. Researchers generated TCR beta cDNA from roughly 510 ng of total RNA, relying on a constant-region primer. Sequencing libraries for TCR beta derived from three nested multiplex PCR rounds that used slightly modified ARM-PCR. Both of the initial two PCR rounds ran for around 9 cycles and employed TRBV1-TRBV30 forward primers alongside a C-beta reverse primer. TCRdb re-derived calls from the multiplex PCR reads in MiXCR, one entry per CDR3 protein. The data contain approximately 190,000 distinct CDR3 sequences, around 81% of them singletons. Concerning this clonotype: Its specificity is unknown.

Study-level points and caveats: Tumor-adjacent and tumor-blood pairs shared a smaller degree of overlap than tumor region pairs. Only about 7.5-24% of top clones showed up in all five tumor regions.

Germline CDR1 and CDR2: SGHAT and FQNNGV. The length of the CDR3 is 18 residues. J is TRBJ2-5 and V is TRBV11-2; 8 bases match TRBD2. The sample consisted of tumor tissue from primary liver carcinoma. The receptor comes from a man aged 40-49 years with primary liver carcinoma and hepatitis B virus infection. CDR3 DNA: TGTTACAGCAGCCCTAGCTCAATCCAGGGTACTGGGCGGGAGGCCCAGTACTTC. Its protein is CYSSPSSIQGTGREAQYF.